This TCR beta chain was recovered during a study of T cells in Graves' hyperthyroidism and ophthalmopathy. The CDR3 has 14 residues. V lost 6 bases and J lost 5; bases outside the gene matches: 5. Germline V gene sequence: CDR1 DFQATT, CDR2 SNEGSKA (reference sequence). Amplification targeted TCR beta CDR3 regions from RNA transcripts. First-round RT-PCR of the TCR CDR3 relied on the HTBI primer set. TCRdb reanalysed the multiplex PCR reads using MiXCR and keeps one entry per CDR3 protein. The table lists 200,000 to 300,000 distinct CDR3 sequences, around 17% of them singletons, with around 28% in the top ten.

The sequencing sample was made of blood. This clonotype was sampled from a woman between 18 and 29 years old with Graves' ophthalmopathy. The J gene is TRBJ2-7, the V gene TRBV20-1; 15 bases map to TRBD2. Here the CDR3 reads CSAWTSGRAHEQYV. The CDR3 coding sequence is TGCAGTGCCTGGACTAGCGGGAGGGCCCACGAGCAGTACGTC.